Below are 19 T cell receptor beta chains sequenced from a single sample in a study of shared clonotypes between healthy human individuals. The method was immunoSEQ multiplex PCR; TCRdb's version includes in-frame clones alone and lacks a portion of them. Among 730,000 or so clones listed, about 78% were seen once. The sample consisted of memory CD4+ T cells sorted from blood. Subset defined: CD45RA-negative fraction. The source is a woman aged 25-40 years in good health.

This clone has more than one count but fewer than ten. At the DNA level, this CDR3 is encoded by other sequences in the same sample as well. J is TRBJ2-1 and V is TRBV5-1; unclear D gene. V lost 2 bases and J lost 0, with 6 bases in between. Germline V lookup: CDR1 SGHRS, CDR2 YFSETQ. CDR3 length equals 14 residues. CDR3 DNA sequence: TGCGCCAGCAGCTTCGGCAACTCCTACAATGAGCAGTTCTTC. Translating gives CASSFGNSYNEQFF.

This clone was found once. The chain uses TRBV28 and TRBJ1-5; TRBD1 is a possible D gene (6 bases). V lost 2 bases and J 10 bases, leaving 12 bases between the germline ends. This CDR3 region has 13 residues. In germline, CDR1 is MDHEN, CDR2 SYDVKM. The CDR3 DNA is TGTGCCAGCAGTTTACCCAGACAGGCCCCCCAGCATTTT. This sequence encodes CASSLPRQAPQHF.

For the CDR3, the DNA is TGTGCCAGCAGCTGGGGACCACTTGGGGGCACAGATACGCAGTATTTT. This sequence encodes CASSWGPLGGTDTQYF. The chain recombines TRBV7-2 with TRBJ2-3, with D tentatively TRBD1 or TRBD2 (5 bases each). The germline V gene has CDR1 SGHTA and CDR2 FQGNSA. This CDR3 is 16 amino acids long. With 4 bases removed from V and 1 base from J, the gap between germline ends came to 15 bases.

CDR3 residues: CASSLRRTGQGSNQPQHF. The CDR3 DNA sequence: TGCGCCAGCAGCCTCAGGCGGACGGGACAGGGGAGCAATCAGCCCCAGCATTTT. This chain uses TRBV4-1 with TRBJ1-5, with 10 positions matching TRBD1. The CDR3 totals 18 residues. V lost 4 bases, J lost 1 base, and 10 bases stayed unmatched. The V gene's germline CDR1 is MGHRA and CDR2 YSYEKL.

The V call is TRBV5-1, the J call TRBJ2-3; D is undetermined. The V end was cut by 2 bases, the J end by 3 bases, with 10 bases between. Germline CDR1 reads SGHRS; CDR2 reads YFSETQ. The length of the CDR3 is 14 residues. The CDR3 loop reads CASSFGRETDTQYF. As DNA, the CDR3 is TGCGCCAGCAGCTTTGGTCGAGAGACAGATACGCAGTATTTT.

The rearrangement joins TRBV11-1 to TRBJ2-1, with 10 bases identical to TRBD2. The V segment lost 3 bases and the J segment 2 bases; nucleotides outside the gene matches: 4. The CDR3 spans 16 residues. In germline, CDR1 is SGHAT, CDR2 FQDESV (reference sequence). CDR3 sequence (DNA): TGTGCCAGCAGCTTTTCGGGACTAGCGACCTACAATGAGCAGTTCTTC. It yields the protein CASSFSGLATYNEQFF.

This chain links TRBV4-2 with TRBJ2-3; tentatively, D is TRBD1 or TRBD2 (5 bases each). CDR1 and CDR2 (germline): LGHNA, YNFKEQ. Trimming shortened V by 2 bases and J by 5 bases, and 14 bases separated the two germline ends. CDR3 length: 15 amino acids. CDR3 amino acids: CASSQKQGAIDTQYF. The DNA for the CDR3 is TGTGCCAGCAGCCAAAAGCAGGGAGCAATAGATACGCAGTATTTT.

The J gene is TRBJ2-1, the V gene TRBV7-6; 7 bases line up with TRBD2. This CDR3 region has 16 residues. Germline trimming cut 5 bases from V and 2 bases from J; bases unmatched to any gene: 9. Germline CDR1 reads SGHVS; CDR2 reads FNYEAQ. CDR3 loop: CASSRKAGDAYNEQFF. CDR3 nucleotides: TGTGCCAGCAGCCGTAAGGCGGGAGACGCCTACAATGAGCAGTTCTTC.

The rearrangement joins TRBV4-1 to TRBJ1-5, with 7 bases identical to TRBD1. CDR1 MGHRA and CDR2 YSYEKL come from the germline V gene. Trimming at V came to 1 base and at J to 0 bases, leaving 15 bases not matched to a gene. The CDR3 is made up of 20 amino acids. The CDR3 nucleotides are TGCGCCAGCAGCCAAGGCTGGCGTGCAGGGGGAGGCTATAGCAATCAGCCCCAGCATTTT. It codes for CASSQGWRAGGGYSNQPQHF.

V and J are TRBV4-1 and TRBJ2-1; 10 bases agree with TRBD1. Germline values: CDR1 MGHRA, CDR2 YSYEKL. Trimming at V came to 3 bases and at J to 6 bases, leaving 8 bases not matched to a gene. The CDR3 extends over 16 amino acids. CDR3 protein: CASSQTGTGVFNEQFF. CDR3 DNA: TGCGCCAGCAGCCAGACCGGGACAGGGGTGTTCAATGAGCAGTTCTTC.

V is TRBV6-1 and J is TRBJ2-5, with 11 nucleotides matching TRBD1. The CDR3 has 15 residues. V lost 11 bases, J lost 5 bases, and 13 bases stayed unmatched. CDR1 and CDR2 from the germline V gene are MNHNS and SASEGT. The CDR3 sequence is CASRDGTGGGETQYF. The CDR3 nucleotides read TGTGCCTCCAGGGACGGGACAGGGGGTGGGGAGACCCAGTACTTC.

The V gene is TRBV6-4, the J gene TRBJ2-1; the match to TRBD2 covers 12 bases. The trim removed 6 bases at V and 7 bases at J, leaving 7 bases unmatched. This CDR3 has 15 amino acids. Germline lookup yields CDR1 MRHNA and CDR2 SNTAGT. CDR3 coding DNA: TGTGCCAGCAGCCAAGCTAGCGGGAGGGGAAATGAGCAGTTCTTC. This codes for CASSQASGRGNEQFF.

This rearrangement joins TRBV7-6 to TRBJ2-7; 12 nucleotides line up with TRBD2. Germline CDR1 and CDR2: SGHVS and FNYEAQ. The junction had 3 bases not matched to a gene; V was cut back by 5 bases and J by 4 bases. CDR3 size: 14 residues. The CDR3, as DNA: TGTGCCAGCAGCCGCGGACTAGCGGGATACGAGCAGTACTTC. Protein: CASSRGLAGYEQYF.

This chain connects TRBV5-1 to TRBJ2-1, with D hard to call. This CDR3 is built from 16 residues. Trimming cost V 0 bases and J 0 bases, with 10 bases left between them. CDR1 is SGHRS, CDR2 YFSETQ, per germline. The CDR3 reads CASSLGTGPSYNEQFF. The CDR3 DNA sequence: TGCGCCAGCAGCTTGGGGACCGGGCCCTCCTACAATGAGCAGTTCTTC.

The chain recombines TRBV5-1 with TRBJ2-6; D is perhaps TRBD1 or TRBD2 (5 bases each). Per the germline V gene, CDR1 is SGHRS and CDR2 is YFSETQ. V lost 0 bases, J lost 0 bases, and 7 bases lay in between. The CDR3 spans 16 residues. In DNA form, the CDR3 reads TGCGCCAGCAGCTTGGATGGGGGCTCTGGGGCCAACGTCCTGACTTTC. It encodes CASSLDGGSGANVLTF.

The chain has TRBV18 and TRBJ1-1; 8 positions match TRBD1. There are 14 residues in the CDR3. The V gene's germline CDR1 is KGHSH and CDR2 LQKENI. J gave up 7 bases and V 3 bases, and 7 bases lay outside the gene matches. The CDR3 region has the DNA TGTGCCAGCTCACCGCGCCCGGGACAGGATGAAGCTTTCTTT. Encoded protein: CASSPRPGQDEAFF.

The V call is TRBV6-1, the J call TRBJ2-5; D is possibly TRBD2 (5 bases). The V end lost 4 bases, the J end lost 0 bases, and 15 bases lay between the germline ends. Germline V gene sequence: CDR1 MNHNS, CDR2 SASEGT. The CDR3 consists of 16 residues. CDR3 region: CASSAMGRTYQETQYF. The CDR3 DNA follows: TGTGCCAGCAGTGCCATGGGCAGGACTTACCAAGAGACCCAGTACTTC.

The genes are TRBV6-6 and TRBJ2-1, with no clear D. V shed 8 bases and J shed 0 bases, with 17 bases lying between them. The CDR3 is made up of 16 amino acids. Germline CDR1 reads MNHNY; CDR2 reads SVGAGI (reference sequence). Written as DNA, the CDR3 is TGTGCCAGCCTAGACCGTGGTTCCACCTCCTACAATGAGCAGTTCTTC. This codes for CASLDRGSTSYNEQFF.

The chain uses TRBV12-5 and TRBJ2-1; D uncertain. Germline V gene sequence: CDR1 LGHNT, CDR2 FRNRAP. This CDR3 has 16 amino acids. Trimming left V 7 bases short and J 7 bases short, with 23 bases between. CDR3 in amino acids: CASASFLMSRPNEQFF. The CDR3 DNA follows: TGTGCTAGTGCCTCGTTCTTGATGAGCAGACCGAATGAGCAGTTCTTC. The full variable domain, in which reference TRBV12-5 and TRBJ2-1 provide the parts outside the CDR3, is DARVTQTPRHKVTEMGQEVTMRCQPILGHNTVFWYRQTMMQGLELLAYFRNRAPLDDSGMPKDRFSAEMPDATLATLKIQPSEPRDSAVYFCASASFLMSRPNEQFFGPGTRLTVL.